Sequencing of this T cell receptor beta chain was carried out in a study of cytomegalovirus exposure and HLA in healthy donors. CDR1 and CDR2 from the germline V gene are MNHNS and SASEGT. V lost 6 bases and J 6 bases, leaving 12 bases between the germline ends. The CDR3 spans 13 residues. PCR was performed using 60 Vbeta and 13 Jbeta primers. Here immunoSEQ multiplex PCR was the method, and the copy in TCRdb shows in-frame clones only, minus some. The sample has about 150,000 clones; approximately 72% are singletons. This TCR was recovered from a man younger than 35 in good health and CMV-seronegative. Sequenced: PBMCs. This sequence joins TRBV6-1 and TRBJ2-1, with a weak D call TRBD2 (6 bases). The CDR3 DNA is TGTGCCAGCAGGTACGGGGGTGGCAATGAGCAGTTCTTC. Its protein is CASRYGGGNEQFF.